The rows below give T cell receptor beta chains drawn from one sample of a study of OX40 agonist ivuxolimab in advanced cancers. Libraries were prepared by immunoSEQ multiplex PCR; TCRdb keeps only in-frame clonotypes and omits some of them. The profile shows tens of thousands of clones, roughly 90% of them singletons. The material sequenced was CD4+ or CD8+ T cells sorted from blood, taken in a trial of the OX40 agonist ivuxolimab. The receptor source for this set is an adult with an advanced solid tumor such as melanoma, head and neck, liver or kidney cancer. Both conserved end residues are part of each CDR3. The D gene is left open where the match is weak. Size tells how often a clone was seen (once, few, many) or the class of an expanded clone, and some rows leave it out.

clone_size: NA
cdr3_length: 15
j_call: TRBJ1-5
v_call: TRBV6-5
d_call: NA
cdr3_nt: TGTGCCAGCAGTTACTCGGGGGGCAGCAATCAGCCCCAGCATTTT
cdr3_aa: CASSYSGGSNQPQHF

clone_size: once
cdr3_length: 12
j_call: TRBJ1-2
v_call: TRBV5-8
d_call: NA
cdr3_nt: TGTGCCAGCAGCTTGACCCCCGGCGGCTACACCTTC
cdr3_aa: CASSLTPGGYTF

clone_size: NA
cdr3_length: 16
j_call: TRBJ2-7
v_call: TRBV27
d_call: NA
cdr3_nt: TGTGCCAGCAGCACCTACGGACAGTTAGGACCCTACGAGCAGTACTTC
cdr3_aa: CASSTYGQLGPYEQYF

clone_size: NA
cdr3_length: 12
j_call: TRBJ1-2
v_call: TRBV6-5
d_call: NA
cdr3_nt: TGTGCCAGCAGAGGGATTGCTAGCGGCTACACCTTC
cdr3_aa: CASRGIASGYTF

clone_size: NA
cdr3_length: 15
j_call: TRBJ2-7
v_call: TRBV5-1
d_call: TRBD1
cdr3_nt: TGCGCCAGCAGGGCCGGGGCAGGGGGTCTCTACGAGCAGTACTTC
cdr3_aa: CASRAGAGGLYEQYF

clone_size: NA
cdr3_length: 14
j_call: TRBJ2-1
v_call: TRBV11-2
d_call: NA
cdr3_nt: TGTGCCAGCAGCTTAGTTAAACTAGCTGGTGAGCAGTTCTTC
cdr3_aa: CASSLVKLAGEQFF

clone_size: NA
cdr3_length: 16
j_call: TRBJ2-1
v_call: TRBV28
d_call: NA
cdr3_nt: TGTGCCAGCAGGGCCGCTAGCGATAGCTCCTACAATGAGCAGTTCTTC
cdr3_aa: CASRAASDSSYNEQFF

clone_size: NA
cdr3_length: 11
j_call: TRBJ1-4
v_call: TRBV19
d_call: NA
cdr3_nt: TGTGCCAGTAGTCAGGTTGAAAAACTGTTTTTT
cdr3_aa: CASSQVEKLFF

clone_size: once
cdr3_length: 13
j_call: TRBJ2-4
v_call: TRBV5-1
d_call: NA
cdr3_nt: TGCGCCAGCAGCTTGGGCGGAGAAAACATTCAGTACTTC
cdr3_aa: CASSLGGENIQYF

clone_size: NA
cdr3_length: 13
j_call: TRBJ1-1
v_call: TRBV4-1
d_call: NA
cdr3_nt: TGCGCCAGCAGCCAATCGCCCCACACTGAAGCTTTCTTT
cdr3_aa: CASSQSPHTEAFF

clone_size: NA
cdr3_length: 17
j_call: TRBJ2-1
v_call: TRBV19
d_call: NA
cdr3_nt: TGTGCCAGCAGAGCCGAAGCGGGCCCGAGCTCCTACAATGAGCAGTTCTTC
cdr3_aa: CASRAEAGPSSYNEQFF

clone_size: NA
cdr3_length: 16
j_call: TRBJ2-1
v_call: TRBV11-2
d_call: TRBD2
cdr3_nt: TGTGCCAGCAGCTCGCTTAGCGGGGGCTCCTACAATGAGCAGTTCTTC
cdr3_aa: CASSSLSGGSYNEQFF

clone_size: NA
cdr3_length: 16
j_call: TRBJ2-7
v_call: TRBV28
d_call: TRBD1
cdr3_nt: TGTGCCAGCATTCCCGGGACAGGGGTCGGTGCCTACGAGCAGTACTTC
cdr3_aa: CASIPGTGVGAYEQYF

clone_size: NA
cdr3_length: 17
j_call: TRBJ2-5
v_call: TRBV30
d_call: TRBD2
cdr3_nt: TGTGCCTGGAGTGGCCCTCGTGTGGGAGGGATAAGAGAGACCCAGTACTTC
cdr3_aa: CAWSGPRVGGIRETQYF

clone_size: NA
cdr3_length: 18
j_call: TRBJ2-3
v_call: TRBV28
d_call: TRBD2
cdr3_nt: TGTGCCAGCAGTTACCAGACTAGCGGGCCTCCTAGCACAGATACGCAGTATTTT
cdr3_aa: CASSYQTSGPPSTDTQYF

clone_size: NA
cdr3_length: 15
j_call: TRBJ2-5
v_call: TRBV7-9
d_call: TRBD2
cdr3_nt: TGTGCCAGCAGCTTCCCGTTTGCGGGGGTAGAGACCCAGTACTTC
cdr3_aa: CASSFPFAGVETQYF

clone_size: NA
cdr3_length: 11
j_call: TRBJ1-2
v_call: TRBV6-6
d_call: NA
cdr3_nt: TGTGCCAGCAGCCCGAACTATGGCTACACCTTC
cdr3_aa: CASSPNYGYTF

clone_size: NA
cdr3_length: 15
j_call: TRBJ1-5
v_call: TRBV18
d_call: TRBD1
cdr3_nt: TGTGCCAGCTCTAAGACAGGGGGCGCAGACCAGCCCCAGCATTTT
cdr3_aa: CASSKTGGADQPQHF

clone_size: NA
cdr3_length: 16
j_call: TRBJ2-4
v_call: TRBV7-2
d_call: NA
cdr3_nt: TGTGCCAGCAGTTCCACCCGGGCTAAGGCCAAAAACATTCAGTACTTC
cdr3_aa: CASSSTRAKAKNIQYF

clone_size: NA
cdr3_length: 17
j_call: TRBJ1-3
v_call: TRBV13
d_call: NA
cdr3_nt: TGTGCCAGCAGCTTAAGGACCCGACAAAAGGCACCAAACACCATATATTTT
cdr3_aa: CASSLRTRQKAPNTIYF

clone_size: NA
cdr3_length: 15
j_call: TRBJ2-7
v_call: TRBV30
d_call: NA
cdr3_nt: TGTGCCTGGAATCAAGGGAGTACAGGGAATTACGAGCAGTACTTC
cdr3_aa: CAWNQGSTGNYEQYF

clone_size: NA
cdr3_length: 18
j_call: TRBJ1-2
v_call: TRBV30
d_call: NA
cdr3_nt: TGTGCCTGGAGTGTTAAGGTCACAAGGAAAGAGAGGGGTAGGGGCTACACCTTC
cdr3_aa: CAWSVKVTRKERGRGYTF

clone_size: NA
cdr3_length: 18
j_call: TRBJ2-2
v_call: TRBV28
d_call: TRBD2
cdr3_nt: TGTGCCAGCAGTTTCCCCCGACTAGCGGGAGGGAACACCGGGGAGCTGTTTTTT
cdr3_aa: CASSFPRLAGGNTGELFF

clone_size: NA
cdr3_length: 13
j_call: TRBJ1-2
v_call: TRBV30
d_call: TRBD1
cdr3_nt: TGTGCCTGTGACAGGGGCTCGGAATATGGCTACACCTTC
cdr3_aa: CACDRGSEYGYTF

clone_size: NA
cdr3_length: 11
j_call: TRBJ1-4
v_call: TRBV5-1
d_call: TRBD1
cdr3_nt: TGCGCCAGCAGCGGAGGACAGGGACTGTTTTTT
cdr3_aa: CASSGGQGLFF

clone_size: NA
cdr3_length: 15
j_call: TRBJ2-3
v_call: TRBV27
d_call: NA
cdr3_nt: TGTGCCAGCAGTTCCCAGGTGTTTAGCACAGATACGCAGTATTTT
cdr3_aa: CASSSQVFSTDTQYF

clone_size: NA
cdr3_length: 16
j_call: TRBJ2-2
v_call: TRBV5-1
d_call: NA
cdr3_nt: TGCGCCAGCAGCTTGGTAGGGGCGCCGGGAACCGGGGAGCTGTTTTTT
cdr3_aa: CASSLVGAPGTGELFF